Presented here are 24 T cell receptor beta chains from one specimen sequenced in a study of regulatory T cells in long-lasting Graves disease. In building TCR beta libraries, iRepertoire HTBI primers were used together with Arm-PCR of CDR3 regions. TCRdb fed the multiplex PCR reads into MiXCR, producing one record per CDR3 protein. The sample consists of about 470,000 distinct CDR3 sequences, 20% to 25% of them appearing once. Time point defined: persistent/refractory GD, antithyroid drugs over 5 years with positive TRAb. After RNA was extracted from PBMCs, the TCR library was made from it. The starting material was peripheral blood mononuclear cells (PBMCs), obtained when the disease was refractory, from a patient treated with antithyroid drugs. Receptors originate from a female donor with Graves disease.

About this clonotype itself: Relative to the germline gene, one junction end is altered; a read error may explain this. The chain carries TRBV20-1 and TRBJ2-7, with 14 nucleotides matching TRBD2. The CDR3 is made up of 16 amino acids. Germline assignment: CDR1 DFQATT and CDR2 SNEGSKA (reference sequence). The CDR3 DNA follows: TGCAGTGCTAGACCCCTTGGACTAGCGGGAGGCTACGGGCAGTACTTC. It specifies CSARPLGLAGGYGQYF.

The V gene is TRBV6-2 or TRBV6-3, the J gene TRBJ2-6; TRBD1 agrees at 10 bases. The CDR3 runs 18 residues. Losses at the gene ends were 10 bases for V and 0 bases for J; bases not matched to a gene: 12. Germline assignment: CDR1 MNHEY and CDR2 SVGEGT. Written as DNA, the CDR3 is TGTGCCACCTCTCTTAGTGGACAGGGGGGCTCTGGGGCCAACGTCCTGACTTTC. Protein sequence: CATSLSGQGGSGANVLTF.

The CDR3 here is CASSFSESQTQYF. The CDR3 DNA sequence: TGTGCCAGCAGTTTTAGTGAATCACAAACGCAGTATTTT. The chain uses TRBV27 and TRBJ2-3; D not resolved. CDR1 is MNHEY, CDR2 SMNVEV, per germline (reference sequence). Trimming removed 3 bases at V and 9 bases at J, with 13 bases between. The CDR3 contains 13 residues.

Points on this clonotype: An end of the junction does not agree with germline; a read error may underlie this. This chain joins TRBV5-8 and TRBJ2-7; 10 bases are a match to TRBD2. Germline CDR1 SGHTS, CDR2 YDEGEE. The CDR3 is made up of 17 amino acids. CDR3 sequence (DNA): TGTGCCAGCACATATCTAGCGGGAGAAGGGGGGGCCTACGAGCAGCACTTC. It yields the protein CASTYLAGEGGAYEQHF.

The J gene is TRBJ1-1, the V gene TRBV7-9, with a possible D match to TRBD1 (5 bases). Trimming left V 6 bases short and J 3 bases short, with 20 bases between. CDR1 is SEHNR and CDR2 is FQNEAQ in the germline V gene (reference sequence). CDR3 length equals 16 residues. The CDR3 DNA reads TGTGCCAGCAGTCCCTTTCCGGGACTCAATTACACTGAAGCTTTCTTT. This codes for CASSPFPGLNYTEAFF.

This clonotype was seen many times. The gene calls are TRBV2 and TRBJ1-1; no reliable D call. The CDR3 has 13 amino acids. The germline V and J ends were trimmed by 1 base and 5 bases, with 8 bases remaining between them. Germline lookup yields CDR1 SNHLY and CDR2 FYNNEI. The CDR3: CASSEGGLTEAFF. The CDR3 DNA reads as TGTGCCAGCAGTGAAGGGGGTCTTACTGAAGCTTTCTTT.

This clonotype was detected only a few times. A much larger clone lies one base from this, so it may be a read error. The chain combines TRBV2 with TRBJ1-1; D remains unclear. The CDR3 length is 12 residues. The germline V and J ends were trimmed by 6 bases and 4 bases, with 9 bases remaining between them. Germline V lookup: CDR1 SNHLY, CDR2 FYNNEI. The CDR3 loop is CASREASTEAFF. The CDR3 coding sequence is TGTGCCAGCAGGGAGGCGAGCACTGAAGCTTTCTTT.

This clonotype was recorded at least ten times. The chain employs TRBV6-1 and TRBJ2-7, with 10 positions matching TRBD1. CDR3 length: 15 amino acids. CDR1 and CDR2 (germline): MNHNS, SASEGT. The V and J ends lost 6 bases and 3 bases, in that order; junction bases with no gene match: 8. The chain's CDR3 is CASRNPGTGVYEQYF. The CDR3 DNA sequence: TGTGCCAGCAGGAACCCCGGGACAGGGGTCTACGAGCAGTACTTC.

The sample holds many counts of this clonotype. This chain joins TRBV7-8 and TRBJ1-5; D gene ambiguous. The ends were cut back, 4 bases at V and 0 bases at J, with 4 bases in the middle. The CDR3 length is 13 residues. Germline CDR1 reads SGHVS; CDR2 reads FQNEAQ. CDR3 protein: CASSSYSNQPQHF. The CDR3 DNA reads as TGTGCCAGCAGCTCATATAGCAATCAGCCCCAGCATTTT.

There are many counts of this clonotype. CDR3: CASSAPSTGSDYGYTF. The CDR3 DNA reads TGTGCCAGCAGTGCCCCCTCGACAGGCAGTGACTATGGCTACACCTTC. The rearrangement uses TRBV9 and TRBJ1-2, with a weak D call TRBD1 (6 bases). Trimming took 5 bases from V and 3 from J, leaving 20 bases between them. This CDR3 is 16 amino acids long. Germline V gives CDR1 SGDLS, CDR2 YYNGEE.

This clonotype appeared a few times. A much larger clonotype is one base distant, so this may be a read error. V is TRBV7-2 and J is TRBJ1-1; TRBD1 might be the D (6 bases). Germline V gives CDR1 SGHTA, CDR2 FQGNSA. V dropped 5 bases and J dropped 3 bases, with 10 bases sitting between them. This CDR3 is 13 amino acids long. The CDR3 loop is CASSTQGHTEAFF. DNA of the CDR3: TGTGCCAGCAGCACCCAGGGGCACACTGAAGCTTTCTTT. Variable domain in full (rest from reference TRBV7-2 and TRBJ1-1): GAGVSQSPSNKVTEKGKDVELRCDPISGHTALYWYRQSLGQGLEFLIYFQGNSAPDKSGLPSDRFSAERTGGSVSTLTIQRTQQEDSAVYLCASSTQGHTEAFFGQGTRLTVV.

In its sample, this clonotype was seen many times. The chain is built from TRBV6-2 or TRBV6-3 and TRBJ2-5; D ambiguous. This CDR3 region has 13 residues. The germline CDR1 and CDR2 sequences are MNHEY and SVGEGT. Trimming shortened V by 6 bases and J by 2 bases, and 10 bases separated the two germline ends. CDR3 sequence: CASSWGSQETQYF. Written as DNA, the CDR3 is TGTGCCAGCAGCTGGGGATCTCAAGAGACCCAGTACTTC.

This rearrangement joins TRBV6-1 to TRBJ2-4, with D possibly TRBD1 on 5 matching bases. V shed 6 bases and J shed 0 bases, with 21 bases lying between them. The germline gives CDR1 MNHNS, CDR2 SASEGT. The CDR3 runs 18 residues. In DNA, the CDR3 is TGTGCCAGCAGCTTCTTCTCGGTAGGGGTAATAGCCAAAAACATTCAGTACTTC. Translation: CASSFFSVGVIAKNIQYF.

This chain links TRBV11-2 with TRBJ2-3, with 7 nucleotides matching TRBD2. Per germline, CDR1 SGHAT and CDR2 FQNNGV. The CDR3 has 17 residues. Trimming at V came to 6 bases and at J to 0 bases, leaving 12 bases not matched to a gene. The CDR3 here is CASSSFPLAASTDTQYF. DNA of the CDR3: TGTGCCAGCAGTTCTTTCCCCCTAGCGGCCAGCACAGATACGCAGTATTTT.

This clonotype was counted only a few times. The chain has TRBV3-1 and TRBJ1-2, with D uncertain. This CDR3 contains 12 residues. Germline CDR1 and CDR2: LGHDT and YNNKEL (reference sequence). Trimming left V 3 bases short and J 5 bases short, with 7 bases between. DNA for the CDR3: TGTGCCAGCAGCCATGTGGTATATGGCTACACCTTC. As protein: CASSHVVYGYTF.

The gene calls are TRBV5-6 and TRBJ1-1, with D uncertain. This CDR3 has 16 residues. Germline V CDR1 and CDR2: SGHDT, YYEEEE. The ends were cut back, 1 base at V and 2 bases at J, with 15 bases in the middle. CDR3 bases: TGTGCCAGCAGCTTGTTTGACCTAGCGGGAAACACTGAAGCTTTCTTT. This codes for CASSLFDLAGNTEAFF.

V gene TRBV7-2 combines with J gene TRBJ1-1; 7 bases map to TRBD1. Germline assignment: CDR1 SGHTA and CDR2 FQGNSA. The CDR3 has 13 amino acids. Unmatched junction bases numbered 4, after V lost 3 bases and J lost 6 bases. The CDR3 spells CASSLDRSSEAFF. DNA for the CDR3: TGTGCCAGCAGCTTGGACAGGTCCTCTGAAGCTTTCTTT. The complete variable domain, with remaining parts taken from reference TRBV7-2 and TRBJ1-1, reads GAGVSQSPSNKVTEKGKDVELRCDPISGHTALYWYRQSLGQGLEFLIYFQGNSAPDKSGLPSDRFSAERTGGSVSTLTIQRTQQEDSAVYLCASSLDRSSEAFFGQGTRLTVV.

The chain uses TRBV30 and TRBJ2-5; a weak D match, TRBD2 (7 bases). Germline CDR1 is GTSNPN and CDR2 is SVGIG (reference sequence). Trimming took off 0 bases at V and 5 bases at J, with 16 bases between the two ends. The CDR3 covers 15 residues. The CDR3 protein is CAWSVWGGAFETQYF. The CDR3, as DNA: TGTGCCTGGAGTGTTTGGGGGGGGGCTTTCGAGACCCAGTACTTC.

This clonotype has at least ten counts. The V and J genes are TRBV30 and TRBJ1-1; unclear D gene. Trimming left V 3 bases short and J 2 bases short, with 10 bases between. Per the germline V gene, CDR1 is GTSNPN and CDR2 is SVGIG (reference sequence). CDR3 length: 13 amino acids. The CDR3 region is CAWREGRNTEAFF. In DNA form, the CDR3 reads TGTGCCTGGAGGGAAGGCAGAAACACTGAAGCTTTCTTT.

In this sample, this clonotype turned up many times. The chain carries TRBV7-2 and TRBJ1-2, with D unresolved. Germline V gene sequence: CDR1 SGHTA, CDR2 FQGNSA. This CDR3 region has 16 residues. Trimming shortened V by 5 bases and J by 0 bases, and 16 bases separated the two germline ends. The CDR3 region is CASSNRLIESNYGYTF. DNA for the CDR3: TGTGCCAGCAGCAATCGGTTGATTGAGTCTAACTATGGCTACACCTTC.

The chain carries TRBV18 and TRBJ1-1; 10 bases map to TRBD1. Trimming took 6 bases from V and 7 from J; bases not matched to a gene: 5. The CDR3 covers 13 residues. Germline CDR1 and CDR2: KGHSH and LQKENI. CDR3 amino acids: CASSRDRGVEAFF. Written as DNA, the CDR3 is TGTGCCAGCTCCCGGGACAGGGGTGTTGAAGCTTTCTTT.

The genes are TRBV5-6 and TRBJ1-1, with D tentatively TRBD1 (6 bases). CDR1 is SGHDT and CDR2 is YYEEEE in the germline V gene. This CDR3 has 14 amino acids. Trimming cost V 4 bases and J 3 bases, with 13 bases left between them. CDR3 in DNA: TGTGCCAGCAGCGCCCCAGGGGTTCACACTGAAGCTTTCTTT. Protein: CASSAPGVHTEAFF.

V usage is TRBV15 and J usage is TRBJ1-5; D unresolved. V lost 2 bases and J lost 4, with 6 bases in between. Germline V CDR1 and CDR2: LNHNV, YYDKDF (reference sequence). The CDR3 runs 13 residues. The CDR3 loop is CATSRPCNQPQHF. CDR3 in DNA: TGTGCCACCAGCAGACCCTGTAATCAGCCCCAGCATTTT.

This clonotype has at least ten counts. The genes are TRBV20-1 and TRBJ1-2; no clear D gene. V was shortened by 3 bases and J by 4 bases, with 9 bases between the two germline ends. CDR3 length: 12 amino acids. Germline loops: CDR1 DFQATT, CDR2 SNEGSKA (reference sequence). The CDR3 coding sequence is TGCAGTGCTAGTGCAGAGTTCTATGGCTACACCTTC. Its translation is CSASAEFYGYTF.